A selection of T cell receptor beta chains follows, all from one sample in a study of blood T cells in healthy people across ages. TCRdb recomputed calls from the 5' RACE reads with MiXCR, one row per CDR3 protein. In the table there are 790,000 or so distinct CDR3 sequences, roughly 56% of which are singletons. The source material was blood. The receptors derive from a man aged 35 to 55 in good health. CDR3s include the opening cysteine and the closing phenylalanine or tryptophan. Fields, in order: clone size, J gene, V gene, D gene, CDR3 protein, CDR3 DNA. The D gene is left open where the match is weak. Size values are once, few and many counts, or a class for expanded clones, and some rows have none.

>-|TRBJ2-1|TRBV2|TRBD2
CASRASSVAGGPNEQFF
TGTGCCAGCAGGGCCAGTTCCGTAGCGGGGGGGCCAAATGAGCAGTTCTTC
>-|TRBJ1-4|TRBV28|TRBD1
CAGRNPGTGVEKLFF
TGTGCCGGCAGAAATCCCGGGACAGGGGTTGAAAAACTGTTTTTT
>-|TRBJ2-1|TRBV29-1|TRBD2
CSVARQGLGLAGGPYEQFF
TGCAGCGTTGCAAGACAGGGGTTAGGACTAGCGGGAGGGCCCTATGAGCAGTTCTTC
>-|TRBJ2-7|TRBV4-3|TRBD2
CASSQAASGVNEQYF
TGCGCCAGCAGCCAAGCGGCTAGCGGGGTCAACGAGCAGTACTTC
>-|TRBJ2-1|TRBV28|TRBD2
CASSSGTSGTNEQFF
TGTGCCAGCAGTTCAGGGACTAGCGGGACAAATGAGCAGTTCTTC
>-|TRBJ1-4|TRBV9|-
CASSGQALGEKLFF
TGTGCCAGCAGCGGACAGGCATTGGGTGAAAAACTGTTTTTT
>few|TRBJ2-7|TRBV29-1|-
CSVVGGADEQYF
TGCAGCGTTGTAGGGGGGGCGGACGAGCAGTACTTC
>-|TRBJ2-7|TRBV6-1|TRBD1
CASSETGGRTVEQYF
TGTGCCAGCAGTGAGACAGGGGGCAGAACAGTCGAGCAGTACTTC
>-|TRBJ1-2|TRBV28|TRBD1
CASRRDRETYGYTF
TGTGCCAGCCGAAGGGACAGGGAGACCTATGGCTACACCTTC
>-|TRBJ2-7|TRBV28|TRBD2
CASSLPYSGRAREQYF
TGTGCCAGCAGTTTACCGTATAGCGGGAGGGCGCGAGAGCAGTACTTC
>-|TRBJ2-1|TRBV4-3|-
CASSQEALRIGNEQFF
TGCGCCAGCAGCCAAGAGGCTCTCCGTATCGGCAATGAGCAGTTCTTC
>-|TRBJ2-1|TRBV27|-
CASSSGQRSSYNEQFF
TGTGCCAGCAGTTCAGGACAGAGGAGCTCCTACAATGAGCAGTTCTTC
>few|TRBJ2-2|TRBV4-3|-
CASSRDLQGNPNTGELFF
TGCGCCAGCAGCCGCGATTTACAGGGCAATCCGAACACCGGGGAGCTGTTTTTT
>-|TRBJ2-1|TRBV24-1|-
CATSDWDEQFF
TGTGCCACCAGTGATTGGGATGAGCAGTTCTTC
>-|TRBJ2-3|TRBV24-1|TRBD1
CATSDQDRGLPDTQYF
TGTGCCACCAGTGACCAAGACAGGGGGCTCCCAGATACGCAGTATTTT
>-|TRBJ1-5|TRBV7-8|-
CASSFLTPGQSFQPQHF
TGTGCCAGCAGCTTTTTAACTCCCGGACAGAGCTTCCAGCCCCAGCATTTT
>-|TRBJ2-1|TRBV6-2/TRBV6-3|TRBD1
CASSYGSPGTGVMGDEQFF
TGTGCCAGCAGTTACGGGAGTCCCGGGACAGGGGTCATGGGCGATGAGCAGTTCTTC
>-|TRBJ2-7|TRBV6-2/TRBV6-3|-
CASSDDSYEQYF
TGTGCCAGCAGTGACGACAGCTACGAGCAGTACTTC
>-|TRBJ2-1|TRBV7-2|-
CASSFISAEQFF
TGTGCCAGCAGCTTTATTAGCGCTGAGCAGTTCTTC
>-|TRBJ1-1|TRBV6-5|-
CASSYSGLPNTEAFF
TGTGCCAGCAGTTACTCGGGTTTACCGAACACTGAAGCTTTCTTT
>-|TRBJ2-7|TRBV4-2|-
CASSPGDAQRNWQYF
TGTGCCAGCAGCCCGGGCGACGCACAACGTAACTGGCAGTACTTC